A selection of T cell receptor beta chains follows, all from one sample in a study of blood T cell repertoires in COVID-19. Sequencing was performed with immunoSEQ multiplex PCR; in TCRdb, only in-frame clones are kept and a portion is missing. Of fewer than 300,000 clones listed, 91% are singletons. Input material: peripheral blood. The origin of the receptors is a woman aged 25 to 45 with COVID-19, enrolled during active disease. CDR3s include the opening cysteine and the closing phenylalanine or tryptophan. The order of the fields is clone size, V gene, D gene, J gene, CDR3 protein, CDR3 DNA. D genes are given only for firm matches. Expanded clones get a size class; other rows say once, few or many, or leave the size out.

>.|TRBV13|.|TRBJ1-6
CASSLGLSPLHF
TGTGCCAGCAGCTTAGGCCTCTCACCCCTCCACTTT
>.|TRBV19|.|TRBJ1-2
CASSITGQENYGYTF
TGTGCCAGTAGTATCACGGGACAAGAAAACTATGGCTACACCTTC
>.|TRBV27|.|TRBJ2-7
CASSLSGTTYEQYF
TGTGCCAGCAGTCTATCCGGGACAACCTACGAGCAGTACTTC
>.|TRBV19|.|TRBJ1-2
CASTSSNPDTGYTF
TGTGCCAGTACTTCCTCAAATCCGGACACTGGCTACACCTTC
>.|TRBV7-9|.|TRBJ1-1
CASSFGAAEAFF
TGTGCCAGCAGCTTTGGGGCTGCTGAAGCTTTCTTT
>.|TRBV18|TRBD1|TRBJ1-3
CASSPKTGEGNTIYF
TGTGCCAGCTCACCGAAAACAGGGGAAGGAAACACCATATATTTT
>.|TRBV7-9|TRBD1|TRBJ1-1
CASSLVVGQGAFF
TGTGCCAGCAGCTTAGTTGTAGGACAGGGAGCTTTCTTT
>once|TRBV9|TRBD1|TRBJ1-1
CASSVVGTGADTEAFF
TGTGCCAGCAGCGTAGTCGGGACAGGGGCGGACACTGAAGCTTTCTTT
>.|TRBV7-8|.|TRBJ2-7
CASSLGFGSYEQYF
TGTGCCAGCAGCTTAGGGTTCGGGTCCTACGAGCAGTACTTC
>.|TRBV19|.|TRBJ1-2
CASSIQETNYGYTF
TGTGCCAGTAGTATACAGGAAACTAACTATGGCTACACCTTC
>few|TRBV7-8|TRBD1|TRBJ1-5
CASSERQGFQPQHF
TGTGCCAGCAGCGAAAGACAGGGGTTTCAGCCCCAGCATTTT
>.|TRBV10-3|TRBD2|TRBJ2-2
CAISDGGLGNTGELFF
TGTGCCATCAGTGACGGGGGACTAGGGAACACCGGGGAGCTGTTTTTT
>.|TRBV5-5|TRBD1|TRBJ1-1
CASSLTGGGTEAFF
TGTGCCAGCAGCTTGACAGGGGGCGGCACTGAAGCTTTCTTT
>.|TRBV11-2|.|TRBJ1-2
CASSQSSSGAGYYGYTF
TGTGCCAGCAGCCAGTCCTCTAGTGGGGCAGGGTACTATGGCTACACCTTC
>.|TRBV19|TRBD1|TRBJ2-7
CASSTGQNSYEQYF
TGTGCCAGTAGTACGGGACAGAATAGCTACGAGCAGTACTTC
>.|TRBV7-9|.|TRBJ1-2
CASSSRFPPRFNYGYTF
TGTGCCAGCAGCTCACGCTTTCCGCCCAGGTTCAACTATGGCTACACCTTC
>once|TRBV12-5|TRBD1|TRBJ2-3
CASGFRQGHTQYF
TGTGCTAGTGGTTTTAGACAGGGACATACGCAGTATTTT
>.|TRBV13|.|TRBJ1-6
CASSLGTRGNSPLHF
TGTGCCAGCAGCTTAGGGACCAGAGGGAATTCACCCCTCCACTTT
>.|TRBV9|TRBD2|TRBJ2-1
CASSVATSGRALYNEQFF
TGTGCCAGCAGCGTAGCGACTAGCGGGAGGGCCCTTTACAATGAGCAGTTCTTC
>.|TRBV27|TRBD2|TRBJ2-2
CASRMSSGRLNTGELFF
TGTGCCAGCAGGATGTCTAGCGGGAGACTAAACACCGGGGAGCTGTTTTTT
>.|TRBV5-6|TRBD2|TRBJ2-3
CASSLGGLAGDTQYF
TGTGCCAGCAGCTTGGGGGGGCTAGCGGGAGATACGCAGTATTTT
>.|TRBV30|.|TRBJ1-1
CAWSPGNTEAFF
TGTGCCTGGAGTCCGGGGAACACTGAAGCTTTCTTT
>.|TRBV20-1|.|TRBJ1-6
CSAQKNSPLHF
TGCAGTGCCCAGAAAAATTCACCCCTCCACTTT
>.|TRBV6-5|TRBD1|TRBJ1-5
CASSSDRINQPQHF
TGTGCCAGCAGCTCGGACAGGATTAATCAGCCCCAGCATTTT
>few|TRBV5-4|.|TRBJ1-3
CASSQDSFSGNTIYF
TGTGCCAGCAGCCAAGACAGCTTCTCTGGAAACACCATATATTTT
>.|TRBV7-3|.|TRBJ1-2
CASSLRGGGGYTF
TGTGCCAGCAGCCTAAGGGGGGGTGGTGGCTACACCTTC
>.|TRBV7-2|TRBD2|TRBJ2-7
CASTLTSGGAYEQYF
TGTGCCAGCACCCTGACTAGCGGGGGGGCCTACGAGCAGTACTTC
>once|TRBV29-1|TRBD1|TRBJ1-2
CSVETGGSLEYGYTF
TGCAGCGTGGAAACAGGGGGCTCGTTGGAGTATGGCTACACCTTC
>.|TRBV27|TRBD1|TRBJ1-2
CASSSGQGVYGYTF
TGTGCCAGCAGCTCAGGACAGGGTGTCTATGGCTACACCTTC
>.|TRBV6-1|TRBD2|TRBJ2-1
CASSELAGVKHNEQFF
TGTGCCAGCAGTGAACTAGCGGGAGTAAAACACAATGAGCAGTTCTTC
>.|TRBV6-5|TRBD1|TRBJ2-5
CASSYGTGDLETQYF
TGTGCCAGCAGTTACGGGACAGGGGACCTGGAGACCCAGTACTTC
>.|TRBV24-1|TRBD1|TRBJ2-5
CATSDSGQGQETQYF
TGTGCCACCAGTGATTCCGGACAGGGTCAAGAGACCCAGTACTTC
>.|TRBV6-1|TRBD1|TRBJ1-5
CASSDRTGGIQPQHF
TGTGCCAGCAGTGACCGAACAGGGGGCATTCAGCCCCAGCATTTT
>.|TRBV19|TRBD2|TRBJ2-5
CASSITSGGYEETQYF
TGTGCCAGTAGTATAACTAGCGGGGGCTACGAAGAGACCCAGTACTTC
>.|TRBV3-1/TRBV3-2|.|TRBJ1-2
CASSSAGTQNYGYTF
TGTGCCAGCAGCTCGGCCGGGACACAGAACTATGGCTACACCTTC
>.|TRBV24-1|.|TRBJ1-5
CATSGGYNQPQHF
TGTGCCACCAGTGGCGGTTACAATCAGCCCCAGCATTTT
>.|TRBV19|.|TRBJ1-5
CASSPSLDSNQPQHF
TGTGCCAGTAGTCCCTCCTTAGATAGCAATCAGCCCCAGCATTTT
>.|TRBV19|.|TRBJ1-1
CASSIGTAADEAFF
TGTGCCAGTAGTATAGGGACAGCGGCCGATGAAGCTTTCTTT
>.|TRBV7-9|TRBD1|TRBJ1-5
CASSPWTGEIDQPQHF
TGTGCCAGCAGCCCCTGGACAGGGGAGATTGATCAGCCCCAGCATTTT
>.|TRBV7-2|TRBD1|TRBJ2-7
CASGAGQGGEQYF
TGTGCCAGTGGGGCCGGACAGGGTGGCGAGCAGTACTTC
>.|TRBV7-3|TRBD1|TRBJ2-1
CASSSGQGAYNEQFF
TGTGCCAGCAGCTCGGGACAGGGGGCTTACAATGAGCAGTTCTTC
>.|TRBV30|.|TRBJ1-2
CAWIAATPNYGYTF
TGTGCCTGGATAGCGGCTACCCCTAACTATGGCTACACCTTC
>.|TRBV2|.|TRBJ2-1
CASSVQVPSYNEQFF
TGTGCCAGCAGTGTACAAGTTCCCTCCTACAATGAGCAGTTCTTC
>.|TRBV28|.|TRBJ2-7
CASSPTDSYEQYF
TGTGCCAGCAGTCCGACTGATTCCTACGAGCAGTACTTC
>.|TRBV29-1|TRBD1|TRBJ2-2
CSVQPGQGNTGELFF
TGCAGCGTTCAACCGGGACAGGGTAACACCGGGGAGCTGTTTTTT
>.|TRBV30|TRBD1|TRBJ2-1
CAWRSGTGASYNEQFF
TGTGCCTGGAGGAGTGGAACAGGGGCTTCCTACAATGAGCAGTTCTTC
>.|TRBV11-2|TRBD2|TRBJ2-1
CASSLGSSGDYNEQFF
TGTGCCAGCAGCTTAGGTTCCAGCGGGGATTACAATGAGCAGTTCTTC
>once|TRBV11-2|.|TRBJ2-7
CASSLVRGYEQYF
TGTGCCAGCAGCTTAGTCCGGGGATACGAGCAGTACTTC
>.|TRBV2|.|TRBJ1-5
CASSRTEYSNQPQHF
TGTGCCAGCAGCAGGACAGAGTATAGCAATCAGCCCCAGCATTTT
>.|TRBV6-9|.|TRBJ2-5
CASSYGVAPLETQYF
TGTGCCAGCAGTTACGGGGTGGCTCCCCTGGAGACCCAGTACTTC
>.|TRBV2|.|TRBJ1-2
CASKMEDYGYTF
TGTGCCAGCAAAATGGAGGACTATGGCTACACCTTC
>.|TRBV5-4|.|TRBJ1-1
CASSSSNRENTEAFF
TGTGCCAGCAGCTCGAGTAACAGGGAGAACACTGAAGCTTTCTTT
>.|TRBV3-1/TRBV3-2|.|TRBJ1-1
CASSQVPGSEAFF
TGTGCCAGCAGCCAAGTCCCGGGGAGTGAAGCTTTCTTT
>.|TRBV28|.|TRBJ1-4
CASTQLGRSTNEKLFF
TGTGCCAGCACCCAACTAGGACGGTCCACTAATGAAAAACTGTTTTTT
>once|TRBV19|TRBD1|TRBJ1-4
CASSQTGGINEKLFF
TGTGCCAGTAGCCAAACAGGGGGGATTAATGAAAAACTGTTTTTT
>.|TRBV6-5|TRBD1|TRBJ2-7
CASSFDRDRGPYEQYF
TGTGCCAGCAGTTTCGACCGGGACAGGGGTCCTTACGAGCAGTACTTC
>.|TRBV2|.|TRBJ1-1
CASRALNTEAFF
TGTGCCAGCAGGGCATTGAACACTGAAGCTTTCTTT